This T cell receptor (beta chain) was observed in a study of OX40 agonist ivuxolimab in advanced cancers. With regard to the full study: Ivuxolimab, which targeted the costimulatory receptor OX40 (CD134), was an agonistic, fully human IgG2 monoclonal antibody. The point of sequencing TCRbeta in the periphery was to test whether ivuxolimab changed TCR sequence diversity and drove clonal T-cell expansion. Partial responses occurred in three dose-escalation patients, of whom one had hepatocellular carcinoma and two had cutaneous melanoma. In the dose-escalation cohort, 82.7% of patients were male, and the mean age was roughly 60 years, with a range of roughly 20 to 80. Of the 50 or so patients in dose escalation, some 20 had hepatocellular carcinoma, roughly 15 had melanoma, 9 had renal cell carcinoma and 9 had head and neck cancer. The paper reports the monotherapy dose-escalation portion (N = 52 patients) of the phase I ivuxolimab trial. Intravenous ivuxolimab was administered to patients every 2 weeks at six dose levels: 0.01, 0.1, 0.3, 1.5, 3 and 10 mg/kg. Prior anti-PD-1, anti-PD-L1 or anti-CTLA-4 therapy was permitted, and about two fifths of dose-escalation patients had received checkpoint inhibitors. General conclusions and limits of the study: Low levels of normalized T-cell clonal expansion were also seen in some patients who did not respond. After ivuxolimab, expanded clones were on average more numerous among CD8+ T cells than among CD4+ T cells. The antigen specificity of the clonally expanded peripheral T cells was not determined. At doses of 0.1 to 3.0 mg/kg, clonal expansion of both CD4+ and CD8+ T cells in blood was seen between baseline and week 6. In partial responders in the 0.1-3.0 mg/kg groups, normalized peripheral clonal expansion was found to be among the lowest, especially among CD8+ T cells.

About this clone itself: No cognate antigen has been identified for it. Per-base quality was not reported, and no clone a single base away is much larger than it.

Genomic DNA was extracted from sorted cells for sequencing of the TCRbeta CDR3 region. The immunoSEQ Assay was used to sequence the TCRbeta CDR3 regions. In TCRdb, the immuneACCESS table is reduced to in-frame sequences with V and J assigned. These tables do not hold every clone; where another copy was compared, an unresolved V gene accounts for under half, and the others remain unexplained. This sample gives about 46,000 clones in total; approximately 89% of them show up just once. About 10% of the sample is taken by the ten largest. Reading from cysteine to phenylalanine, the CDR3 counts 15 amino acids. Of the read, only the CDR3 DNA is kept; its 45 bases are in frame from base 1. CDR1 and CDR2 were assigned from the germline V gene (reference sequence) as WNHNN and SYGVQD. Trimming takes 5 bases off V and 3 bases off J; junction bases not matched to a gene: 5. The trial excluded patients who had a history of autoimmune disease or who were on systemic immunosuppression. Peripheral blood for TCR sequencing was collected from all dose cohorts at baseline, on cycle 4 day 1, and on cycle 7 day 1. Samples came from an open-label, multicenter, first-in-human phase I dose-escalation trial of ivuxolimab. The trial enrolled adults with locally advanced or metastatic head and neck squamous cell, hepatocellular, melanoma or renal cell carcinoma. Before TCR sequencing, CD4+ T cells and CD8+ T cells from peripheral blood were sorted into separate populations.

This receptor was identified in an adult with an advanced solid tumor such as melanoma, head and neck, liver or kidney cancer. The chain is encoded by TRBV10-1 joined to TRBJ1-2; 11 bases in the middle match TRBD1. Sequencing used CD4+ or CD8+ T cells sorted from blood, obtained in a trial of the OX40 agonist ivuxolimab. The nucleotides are TGCGCCAGCAGTTTACCGGGACAGGGGGACTATGGCTACACCTTC. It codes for CASSLPGQGDYGYTF.